Presented here are 30 T cell receptor beta chains from one specimen sequenced in a study of vaccination and CD4 T cells after COVID-19. Treatment specified: roughly 10-day PBMC culture with coronavirus spike peptide pools or control peptides (ViraFEST assay). Gathering of the CD4+ T cells, from the unexposed donor, took place before the COVID-19 pandemic (2011-2018). Their antigens are not known. Scientists ran DNA taken from cultured CD4+ T cells through the Oncomine TCR Beta short-read assay for sequencing. TCRdb fed the PCR reads into MiXCR, producing one record per CDR3 protein. The sample contains approximately 7,100 distinct CDR3 sequences, approximately 49% of which appear only once. The sample was CD4+ T cells from blood, cultured in vitro. The origin of the receptors is a human donor in good health.

The sample holds a few counts of this clonotype. The rearrangement joins TRBV20-1 to TRBJ1-2; 7 bases agree with TRBD1. The germline V gene has CDR1 DFQATT and CDR2 SNEGSKA (reference sequence). The CDR3 contains 13 residues. Germline trimming cut 5 bases from V and 6 bases from J; bases unmatched to any gene: 9. In DNA form, the CDR3 reads TGCAGTGCTCAGTGGCAGGGGGAAGATGGCTACACCTTC. As protein: CSAQWQGEDGYTF.

This chain links TRBV11-2 with TRBJ2-6; D remains unclear. Germline V gene lookup returns CDR1 SGHAT and CDR2 FQNNGV. CDR3 length: 15 residues. V lost 8 bases to trimming and J lost 2 bases, with 13 bases between them. The CDR3 DNA reads as TGTGCCAGCCAATACATGCGGCCTGGGGCCAACGTCCTGACTTTC. The encoded protein is CASQYMRPGANVLTF.

A few counts support this clonotype. The V and J genes are TRBV27 and TRBJ1-1; TRBD1 aligns across 12 bases. V shed 6 bases, J shed 3 bases, and the junction held 23 bases outside the gene matches. The CDR3 consists of 21 residues. Germline V gene data show CDR1 as MNHEY and CDR2 as SMNVEV (reference sequence). CDR3 residues: CASSGPISGTGGLFWYTEAFF. DNA for the CDR3: TGTGCCAGCAGCGGGCCGATATCTGGGACAGGGGGCTTATTTTGGTACACTGAAGCTTTCTTT.

This clonotype was seen a few times. The V gene is TRBV24-1, the J gene TRBJ1-2; maybe TRBD1 (6 bases). Between the trimmed V and J ends, which lost 3 bases and 4 bases, there was a span of 11 bases. The CDR3 is 14 amino acids. CDR1 and CDR2 (germline): KGHDR, SFDVKD. CDR3 coding DNA: TGTGCCACCAGTGATCCCGACAGGTCCTATGGCTACACCTTC. It encodes CATSDPDRSYGYTF.

The sample holds a few counts of this clonotype. The J gene is TRBJ1-1, the V gene TRBV2; 7 bases line up with TRBD1. The CDR3 has 14 residues. The V gene end was trimmed by 5 bases and the J gene end by 11 bases; junction bases not matched to a gene: 14. Germline V gives CDR1 SNHLY, CDR2 FYNNEI. Here the CDR3 reads CASSIPRQGPRAFF. In DNA, the CDR3 is TGTGCCAGCAGTATTCCAAGACAGGGACCGAGGGCTTTCTTT.

The chain joins TRBV7-2 to TRBJ2-2, with 8 positions matching TRBD2. CDR1 is SGHTA and CDR2 is FQGNSA in the germline V gene. Trimming at V came to 7 bases and at J to 0 bases, leaving 13 bases not matched to a gene. The CDR3 is 18 amino acids. The CDR3 sequence: CASIPFGGGLANTGELFF. Written as DNA, the CDR3 is TGTGCCAGCATCCCTTTCGGGGGGGGACTAGCGAACACCGGGGAGCTGTTTTTT.

The genes are TRBV28 and TRBJ1-5; D ambiguous. The CDR3 is 14 amino acids. CDR1 is MDHEN and CDR2 is SYDVKM in the germline V gene. Trimming took off 6 bases at V and 4 bases at J, with 13 bases between the two ends. CDR3 sequence: CASRQGSWNQPQHF. The CDR3 region has the DNA TGTGCCAGCAGACAAGGGAGTTGGAATCAGCCCCAGCATTTT.

This clonotype was picked up a small number of times. The V and J genes are TRBV6-1 and TRBJ1-2, with 10 bases fitting TRBD1. Germline trimming cut 6 bases from V and 7 bases from J; bases unmatched to any gene: 8. Looked up from germline, CDR1 is MNHNS and CDR2 is SASEGT. The CDR3 loop spans 14 amino acids. CDR3 nucleotides: TGTGCCAGCAGCCCGGGACAGGGGTTTGGTGGCTACACCTTC. Protein product: CASSPGQGFGGYTF.

The chain is built from TRBV20-1 and TRBJ1-5, with D possibly being TRBD1 (5 bases). Trimming took 6 bases from V and 7 from J, leaving 13 bases between them. CDR1 is DFQATT, CDR2 SNEGSKA, per germline (reference sequence). The CDR3 has 12 residues. CDR3 residues: CSAPSGGQPQHF. CDR3 DNA: TGCAGTGCCCCCTCGGGGGGGCAGCCCCAGCATTTT.

The chain joins TRBV20-1 to TRBJ1-4; D may be TRBD1 (5 bases). Looked up from germline, CDR1 is DFQATT and CDR2 is SNEGSKA (reference sequence). This CDR3 spans 15 amino acids. Trimming pared 1 base from V and 5 bases from J, leaving 14 bases between. CDR3 coding DNA: TGCAGTGCTAGAGGATCCAAGGGGTCCAATGAAAAACTGTTTTTT. Encoded protein: CSARGSKGSNEKLFF.

This clonotype was counted only a few times. The chain employs TRBV6-2 or TRBV6-3 and TRBJ1-1; no definite D call. The CDR3 consists of 16 residues. Germline V gene lookup returns CDR1 MNHEY and CDR2 SVGEGT. V lost 6 bases and J 1 base, leaving 18 bases between the germline ends. The CDR3 loop is CASSPGPPRENTEAFF. The CDR3 DNA follows: TGTGCCAGCAGCCCCGGCCCGCCGAGAGAGAACACTGAAGCTTTCTTT.

The chain combines TRBV20-1 with TRBJ1-6; D perhaps matches TRBD1 (6 bases). This CDR3 has 17 residues. Germline CDR1 reads DFQATT; CDR2 reads SNEGSKA (reference sequence). V was shortened by 0 bases and J by 7 bases, with 19 bases between the two germline ends. The CDR3 spells CSARDIISGQINSPLHF. The CDR3 bases are TGCAGTGCTAGAGATATCATAAGTGGACAGATCAATTCACCCCTCCACTTT.

The DNA of the CDR3 is TGCAGTGCTTCTCGGGGGCGGGAGGCCCGCTACGAGCAGTACTTC. It is translated as CSASRGREARYEQYF. The chain employs TRBV20-1 and TRBJ2-7; 8 bases are a match to TRBD2. The V gene's germline CDR1 is DFQATT and CDR2 SNEGSKA (reference sequence). The V gene end was trimmed by 5 bases and the J gene end by 3 bases; junction bases not matched to a gene: 12. The CDR3 totals 15 residues.

V is TRBV6-2 or TRBV6-3 and J is TRBJ2-3; 10 bases agree with TRBD2. The CDR3 is made up of 15 amino acids. Germline V gene data show CDR1 as MNHEY and CDR2 as SVGEGT. Trimming removed 6 bases from V and 4 bases from J; junction bases left unmatched: 7. The CDR3 DNA reads as TGTGCCAGCAGCCCAAGACTAGCGGGCCCAGATACGCAGTATTTT. Translation: CASSPRLAGPDTQYF.

The V call is TRBV10-3, the J call TRBJ1-1; TRBD1 is a possible D gene (6 bases). Germline CDR1 and CDR2: ENHRY and SYGVKD. V shed 4 bases and J shed 7 bases, with 19 bases lying between them. The CDR3 covers 15 residues. CDR3 in amino acids: CAISGGVVGAHEAFF. The CDR3 nucleotides read TGTGCCATCAGTGGGGGAGTAGTGGGGGCTCATGAAGCTTTCTTT.

The V gene is TRBV28, the J gene TRBJ1-5; D might be TRBD1 (5 bases). V was clipped by 6 bases and J by 2 bases, with 17 bases between them. Germline CDR1 is MDHEN and CDR2 is SYDVKM. The CDR3 sequence is 16 residues long. Here the CDR3 DNA reads TGTGCCAGCAGCCACCTCTCAGGGTTTGGCAATCAGCCCCAGCATTTT. This encodes CASSHLSGFGNQPQHF. The full variable domain, its missing parts supplied by reference TRBV28 and TRBJ1-5, is DVKVTQSSRYLVKRTGEKVFLECVQDMDHENMFWYRQDPGLGLRLIYFSYDVKMKEKGDIPEGYSVSREKKERFSLILESASTNQTSMYLCASSHLSGFGNQPQHFGDGTRLSIL.

The rearrangement joins TRBV11-2 to TRBJ2-3; either TRBD1 or TRBD2 may supply D (7 bases each). V was shortened by 1 base and J by 3 bases, with 17 bases between the two germline ends. This CDR3 spans 17 amino acids. CDR1 and CDR2 from the germline V gene are SGHAT and FQNNGV. CDR3 protein: CASSLVAGGGATDTQYF. Written as DNA, the CDR3 is TGTGCCAGCAGCTTAGTGGCAGGGGGGGGGGCGACAGATACGCAGTATTTT.

This clonotype was seen more than once but under ten times. The V call is TRBV7-2, the J call TRBJ2-3, with no clear D. Germline V CDR1 and CDR2: SGHTA, FQGNSA. The ends were cut back, 5 bases at V and 8 bases at J, with 17 bases in the middle. The CDR3 is 14 residues long. In DNA, the CDR3 is TGTGCCAGCAGCCATTCTGGAATAGGATCTACGCAGTATTTT. It specifies CASSHSGIGSTQYF.

This sequence joins TRBV15 and TRBJ2-5; TRBD1 is a possible D gene (5 bases). The germline CDR1 and CDR2 sequences are LNHNV and YYDKDF (reference sequence). This CDR3 has 12 residues. The V gene lost 6 bases and the J gene lost 5 bases, with 10 bases spanning the gap. The CDR3, as DNA: TGTGCCACCAGTAGGGGATACGAGACCCAGTACTTC. Protein product: CATSRGYETQYF.

This chain links TRBV20-1 with TRBJ1-5; TRBD1 might be the D (5 bases). CDR1 and CDR2 from the germline V gene are DFQATT and SNEGSKA (reference sequence). V gave up 1 base and J gave up 3 bases, with 10 bases separating them. CDR3 size: 14 residues. The DNA of the CDR3 is TGCAGTGCTAGAGGAGTAGGGGTCAATCAGCCCCAGCATTTT. Translated, it gives CSARGVGVNQPQHF.

This clonotype was counted a few times. The rearrangement uses TRBV20-1 and TRBJ1-4; 12 nucleotides match TRBD1. Trimming cost V 4 bases and J 8 bases; bases outside gene matches: 11. There are 16 residues in the CDR3. Germline V gene lookup returns CDR1 DFQATT and CDR2 SNEGSKA (reference sequence). CDR3 DNA: TGCAGTGCTACAGCCGGGACAGGGGGCATGGGCGAAAAACTGTTTTTT. Translation: CSATAGTGGMGEKLFF.

The CDR3 DNA follows: TGCAGTGCTAGCCTAGCGGGAATGAACACCGGGGAGCTGTTTTTT. This translates into CSASLAGMNTGELFF. The J gene is TRBJ2-2, the V gene TRBV20-1; 9 bases line up with TRBD2. V lost 3 bases, J lost 1 base, and 3 bases stayed unmatched. Germline values: CDR1 DFQATT, CDR2 SNEGSKA (reference sequence). This CDR3 is built from 15 residues.

This clonotype was seen a handful of times. The chain recombines TRBV20-1 with TRBJ2-4; the match to TRBD2 covers 14 bases. CDR1 DFQATT and CDR2 SNEGSKA come from the germline V gene (reference sequence). The trim removed 5 bases at V and 9 bases at J, leaving 9 bases unmatched. This CDR3 region has 15 residues. The CDR3 sequence is CSAGLAGGGVSIQYF. DNA of the CDR3: TGCAGTGCTGGACTAGCGGGGGGCGGAGTTTCCATTCAGTACTTC.

The chain links TRBV6-1 to TRBJ1-5; possible D gene TRBD1, 5 bases. The CDR3 extends over 16 amino acids. In germline, CDR1 is MNHNS, CDR2 SASEGT. The V and J ends lost 2 bases and 6 bases respectively, with 17 bases between them. This chain's CDR3 is CASSEPVAGQSQPQHF. The CDR3 DNA reads as TGTGCCAGCAGTGAACCAGTAGCAGGGCAAAGTCAGCCCCAGCATTTT.

By sample fraction, this clonotype is large. The chain uses TRBV20-1 and TRBJ1-1; D is uncertain. The CDR3 consists of 12 residues. Trimming pared 1 base from V and 4 bases from J, leaving 7 bases between. The germline gives CDR1 DFQATT, CDR2 SNEGSKA (reference sequence). In DNA form, the CDR3 reads TGCAGTGCTAGAGCCCCAGGCACTGAAGCTTTCTTT. Translated: CSARAPGTEAFF.

The chain couples TRBV19 to TRBJ1-2; 11 positions match TRBD1. Germline V gene data show CDR1 as LNHDA and CDR2 as SQIVND (reference sequence). The CDR3 covers 16 residues. Trimming removed 3 bases from V and 4 bases from J; junction bases left unmatched: 7. CDR3 sequence reads: CASSISDRGLGYGYTF. CDR3 bases: TGTGCCAGTAGTATCTCGGACAGGGGGCTTGGCTATGGCTACACCTTC.

The chain has TRBV6-1 and TRBJ1-5; D remains unclear. In germline, CDR1 is MNHNS, CDR2 SASEGT. The V end was cut by 4 bases, the J end by 0 bases, with 13 bases between. The CDR3 contains 16 residues. Here the CDR3 DNA reads TGTGCCAGCAGTGTCCTCCCCGGGAGTAGCAATCAGCCCCAGCATTTT. This gives the protein CASSVLPGSSNQPQHF.

The J gene is TRBJ2-1, the V gene TRBV2; 8 nucleotides match TRBD2. The CDR3 length is 15 residues. The germline V gene encodes CDR1 SNHLY and CDR2 FYNNEI. The junction had 18 bases not matched to a gene; V was cut back by 5 bases and J by 15 bases. The CDR3 bases are TGTGCCAGCAGTAGGGTGCCGGGACTAGTAGACGGGCGGTTCTTC. Protein: CASSRVPGLVDGRFF.

This clonotype was seen only a few times. The J gene is TRBJ1-2, the V gene TRBV10-3, with D perhaps TRBD1 (6 bases). Germline loops: CDR1 ENHRY, CDR2 SYGVKD. V lost 0 bases to trimming and J lost 4 bases, with 15 bases between them. This CDR3 is 16 amino acids long. The CDR3 region has the DNA TGTGCCATCAGTGAGTCTCTGCAGGGGAGGGGCTATGGCTACACCTTC. Its protein is CAISESLQGRGYGYTF.

CDR3 in DNA: TGTGCCAGCAGAGGGGGTGGGCCAGATACGCAGTATTTT. It specifies CASRGGGPDTQYF. The chain uses TRBV6-1 and TRBJ2-3; D is possibly TRBD1 (6 bases). This CDR3 is 13 amino acids long. The ends were cut back, 6 bases at V and 4 bases at J, with 11 bases in the middle. CDR1 is MNHNS, CDR2 SASEGT, per germline.